The subject of this entry is one T cell receptor (beta chain). Antigen unknown. The sample is drawn from a study of radiotherapy plus CTLA-4 blockade in lung cancer. Study-wide background: There were objective responses in roughly a sixth of patients, and 31% had disease control. Study-level points and caveats: Dynamics of early blood T cell clones, together with interferon-beta, were reportedly the best predictors of response.

Trimming took 4 bases from V and 7 from J; bases not matched to a gene: 7. This CDR3 has 14 amino acids. Germline V gene sequence: CDR1 GTSNPN, CDR2 SVGIG (reference sequence). Profiling relied on immunoSEQ multiplex PCR, and the TCRdb table lists in-frame clones only, not all of them. There are under 95,000 clones in the sample; around 79% occur only once, and under 25% lies in the top ten. The source is a human donor with non-small cell lung cancer whose response to radiotherapy plus ipilimumab could not be evaluated. Some clones in this sample may be carry-over from other donors' samples. The V and J genes are TRBV30 and TRBJ1-6; 7 positions match TRBD1. This material consisted of peripheral blood, taken from a patient treated with radiotherapy plus ipilimumab. This CDR3 reads CAWKVQGLNSPLHF. CDR3 nucleotides: TGTGCCTGGAAGGTACAGGGGCTAAATTCACCCCTCCACTTT.